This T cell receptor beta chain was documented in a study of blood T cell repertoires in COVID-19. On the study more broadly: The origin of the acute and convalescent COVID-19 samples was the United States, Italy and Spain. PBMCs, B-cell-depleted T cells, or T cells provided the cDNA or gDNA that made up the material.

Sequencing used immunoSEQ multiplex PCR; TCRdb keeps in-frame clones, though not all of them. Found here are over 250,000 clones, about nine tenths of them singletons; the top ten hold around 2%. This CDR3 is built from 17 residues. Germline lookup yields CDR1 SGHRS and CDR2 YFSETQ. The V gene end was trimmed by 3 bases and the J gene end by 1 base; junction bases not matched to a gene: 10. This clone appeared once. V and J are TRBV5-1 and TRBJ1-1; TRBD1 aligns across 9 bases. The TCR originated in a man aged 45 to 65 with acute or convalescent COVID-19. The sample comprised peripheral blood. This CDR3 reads CASSSKTGGGENTEAFF. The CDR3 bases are TGCGCCAGCAGCTCTAAAACAGGGGGCGGGGAGAACACTGAAGCTTTCTTT.